The rows below give T cell receptor beta chains drawn from one sample of a study of blood T cells in healthy people across ages. TCRdb processed the 5' RACE reads anew with MiXCR; each CDR3 protein has one entry. This sample carries 450,000 to 600,000 distinct CDR3 sequences, about 26% of them seen once, and the ten largest clones take over 3.5%. The data were also submitted as part of a second study, on T cells of mothers and their children.

Specimen: blood. These receptors all come from a boy aged 2 to 9 in good health. The CDR3 runs from the conserved cysteine through the conserved F or W. Fields, in order: J gene, V gene, CDR3 protein.

TRBJ2-5 | TRBV3-1 | CASSPRSEEAQYF
TRBJ2-7 | TRBV11-2 | CASSSTQGSYEQYF
TRBJ2-7 | TRBV11-2 | CASSLVDSFYEQYF
TRBJ2-5 | TRBV27 | CASSWSSGRAEFREQYF
TRBJ1-5 | TRBV5-6 | CASSVGVSNQPQHF
TRBJ1-1 | TRBV12-3/TRBV12-4 | CASRGQGPSTEAFF
TRBJ2-7 | TRBV9 | CASSVVSPLSYEQYF
TRBJ2-5 | TRBV4-3 | CASSQDTRRVETQYF
TRBJ2-5 | TRBV6-6 | CASSYSTSGRPGETQYF
TRBJ2-7 | TRBV12-3/TRBV12-4 | CASRAGTGNYEQYF
TRBJ2-5 | TRBV7-3 | CASSLSGGEGKTQYF
TRBJ2-4 | TRBV12-3/TRBV12-4 | CASSPHWTGKNIQYF
. | TRBV20-1 | CSARGVGTDYEQYF
TRBJ2-4 | TRBV7-2 | CASSGGLAGKNIQYF
TRBJ2-5 | TRBV5-1 | CASSASRQGKGETQYF
. | TRBV27 | CASSWRLRGANVLTF
TRBJ1-4 | TRBV5-1 | CASSLQYNEKLFF
TRBJ2-1 | TRBV6-2/TRBV6-3 | CASSYSRLPDLPSGTGYNEQFF
TRBJ2-3 | TRBV5-1 | CASSLEGADTQYF
TRBJ1-1 | TRBV4-1 | CASSHRDRLRAFF
TRBJ1-1 | TRBV29-1 | CSVEANRGSAKAFF
TRBJ1-5 | TRBV20-1 | CSARELYRGSNQPQHF